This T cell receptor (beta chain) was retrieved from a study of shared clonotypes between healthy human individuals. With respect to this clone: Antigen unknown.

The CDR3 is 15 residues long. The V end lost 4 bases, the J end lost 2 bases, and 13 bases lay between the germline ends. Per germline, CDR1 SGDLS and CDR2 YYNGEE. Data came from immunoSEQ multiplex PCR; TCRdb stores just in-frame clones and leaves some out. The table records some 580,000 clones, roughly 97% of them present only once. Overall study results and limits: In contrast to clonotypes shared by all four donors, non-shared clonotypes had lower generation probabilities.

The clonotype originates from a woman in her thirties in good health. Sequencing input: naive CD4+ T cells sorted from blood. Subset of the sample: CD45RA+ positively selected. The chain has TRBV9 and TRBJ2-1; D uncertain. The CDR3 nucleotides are TGTGCCAGCAGCTGGGGTAACTACCCCTACAATGAGCAGTTCTTC. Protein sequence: CASSWGNYPYNEQFF.